The 30 T cell receptor beta chains given below trace back to one sample, sequenced in a study of control samples from healthy donors and cancer patients. TCRdb's table, derived via immunoSEQ multiplex PCR, lists solely in-frame clones and lacks some. This table holds around 13,000 clones, 85% to 95% found once. The sequenced sample was PBMCs. The receptors were gathered from a man older than 75 with lung cancer.

The V call is TRBV29-1, the J call TRBJ1-2; TRBD1 aligns across 9 bases. From germline, CDR1 is SQVTM and CDR2 ANQGSEA. This CDR3 spans 12 amino acids. The V segment lost 7 bases and the J segment 9 bases; nucleotides outside the gene matches: 9. In nucleotides, the CDR3 is TGCAGCGCTGGGACAGGGTTTAATCGCTACACCTTC. Protein product: CSAGTGFNRYTF.

The J gene is TRBJ1-5, the V gene TRBV5-1; perhaps TRBD1 as D (5 bases). Trimming took 5 bases from V and 1 from J, leaving 7 bases between them. This CDR3 contains 13 residues. Looked up from germline, CDR1 is SGHRS and CDR2 is YFSETQ. Written as DNA, the CDR3 is TGCGCCAGCAGAGCAGGGAGCAATCAGCCCCAGCATTTT. Protein product: CASRAGSNQPQHF. The whole variable domain, filled in from reference TRBV5-1 and TRBJ1-5, reads KAGVTQTPRYLIKTRGQQVTLSCSPISGHRSVSWYQQTPGQGLQFLFEYFSETQRNKGNFPGRFSGRQFSNSRSEMNVSTLELGDSALYLCASRAGSNQPQHFGDGTRLSIL.

This rearrangement joins TRBV7-8 to TRBJ1-1; D gene uncertain. V was shortened by 2 bases and J by 7 bases, with 8 bases between the two germline ends. CDR1 is SGHVS and CDR2 is FQNEAQ in the germline V gene. The CDR3 sequence is 12 residues long. CDR3 region: CASSLRESEAFF. Here the CDR3 DNA reads TGTGCCAGCAGCTTAAGGGAGAGTGAAGCTTTCTTT. Combining the CDR3 with reference TRBV7-8 and TRBJ1-1 gives the whole variable domain GAGVSQSPRYKVAKRGQDVALRCDPISGHVSLFWYQQALGQGPEFLTYFQNEAQLDKSGLPSDRFFAERPEGSVSTLKIQRTQQEDSAVYLCASSLRESEAFFGQGTRLTVV.

The chain links TRBV27 to TRBJ1-1; a weak D match, TRBD1 (6 bases). The V end lost 5 bases, the J end lost 5 bases, and 9 bases lay between the germline ends. Germline CDR1 MNHEY, CDR2 SMNVEV (reference sequence). The CDR3 length is 12 residues. CDR3 sequence (DNA): TGTGCCAGCAGTGATAGGGGGACTGAAGCTTTCTTT. This sequence encodes CASSDRGTEAFF.

V and J are TRBV18 and TRBJ2-3, with TRBD1 as a possible D gene (5 bases). The germline V gene encodes CDR1 KGHSH and CDR2 LQKENI. CDR3 length equals 15 residues. V dropped 5 bases and J dropped 0 bases, with 12 bases sitting between them. The CDR3 DNA reads as TGTGCCAGCTCAGGGGCGCTTTCAAGCACAGATACGCAGTATTTT. This sequence encodes CASSGALSSTDTQYF.

The chain employs TRBV5-4 and TRBJ1-1; D not resolved. CDR3 length: 15 residues. V shed 4 bases and J shed 1 base, with 14 bases lying between them. Germline V gives CDR1 SGHNT, CDR2 YYREEE (reference sequence). This chain's CDR3 is CASSTTQTGNTEAFF. The CDR3, as DNA: TGTGCCAGCAGCACGACCCAAACGGGGAACACTGAAGCTTTCTTT.

The count of this clone is one. The chain joins TRBV19 to TRBJ2-7; 11 nucleotides align to TRBD2. J gave up 3 bases and V 5 bases, and 6 bases lay outside the gene matches. The CDR3 has 15 amino acids. Germline assignment: CDR1 LNHDA and CDR2 SQIVND (reference sequence). The CDR3 nucleotides read TGTGCCAGTAGTCCACTAGCGGGGGTACACTACGAGCAGTACTTC. Its protein is CASSPLAGVHYEQYF. The variable domain in full, with the rest retrieved from reference TRBV19 and TRBJ2-7, is DGGITQSPKYLFRKEGQNVTLSCEQNLNHDAMYWYRQDPGQGLRLIYYSQIVNDFQKGDIAEGYSVSREKKESFPLTVTSAQKNPTAFYLCASSPLAGVHYEQYFGPGTRLTVT.

V gene TRBV3-1 (or the pseudogene TRBV3-2) combines with J gene TRBJ1-6, with D possibly being TRBD1 (6 bases). Germline-derived CDR1 and CDR2 are LGHDT and YNNKEL (reference sequence). V was pared by 5 bases and J by 6 bases, with 14 bases between. This CDR3 comprises 15 residues. CDR3 amino acids: CASSGLTGPNSPLHF. CDR3 DNA sequence: TGTGCCAGCAGCGGACTGACAGGTCCTAATTCACCCCTCCACTTT.

This sequence joins TRBV6-6 and TRBJ1-2; D is undetermined. The CDR3 covers 12 residues. Germline V gives CDR1 MNHNY, CDR2 SVGAGI (reference sequence). Trimming pared 6 bases from V and 6 bases from J, leaving 11 bases between. This CDR3 is CASSKIKDGYTF. The DNA of the CDR3 is TGTGCCAGCAGCAAAATTAAGGATGGCTACACCTTC.

The V gene is TRBV10-3, the J gene TRBJ1-4; D might be TRBD1 (6 bases). Germline V gene sequence: CDR1 ENHRY, CDR2 SYGVKD. The CDR3 totals 14 residues. Trimming took 4 bases from V and 14 from J, leaving 20 bases between them. The CDR3 loop is CAISGGPTGSGLFF. The DNA of the CDR3 is TGTGCCATCAGTGGAGGGCCGACAGGCTCAGGGCTGTTTTTT.

The chain links TRBV11-3 to TRBJ1-6; D unclear. V was shortened by 3 bases and J by 10 bases, with 7 bases between the two germline ends. The germline V gene encodes CDR1 SGHNT and CDR2 YENEEA. CDR3 size: 12 residues. CDR3 loop: CASSLDDSPLHF. The CDR3 DNA sequence: TGTGCCAGCAGCTTGGATGACTCACCCCTCCACTTT.

This chain links TRBV7-2 with TRBJ2-3; TRBD2 matches at 13 bases. This CDR3 spans 17 amino acids. Germline CDR1 SGHTA, CDR2 FQGNSA. The junction had 9 bases not matched to a gene; V was cut back by 5 bases and J by 4 bases. CDR3 region: CASSRPPTSGGADTQYF. As DNA, the CDR3 is TGTGCCAGCAGCCGCCCCCCAACTAGCGGGGGGGCAGATACGCAGTATTTT.

The V call is TRBV5-1, the J call TRBJ1-1; possible D gene TRBD1, 6 bases. CDR1 SGHRS and CDR2 YFSETQ come from the germline V gene. The CDR3 sequence is 14 residues long. V was pared by 4 bases and J by 6 bases, with 16 bases between. This CDR3 reads CASSMTGSPAEAFF. For the CDR3, the DNA is TGCGCCAGCAGCATGACAGGATCCCCAGCTGAAGCTTTCTTT.

V is TRBV2 and J is TRBJ2-1; D may be TRBD2 (6 bases). The CDR3 covers 14 residues. CDR1 and CDR2 (germline): SNHLY, FYNNEI. The V gene lost 8 bases and the J gene lost 12 bases, with 23 bases spanning the gap. The CDR3 loop reads CASWVGSGPRGQFF. CDR3 nucleotides: TGTGCCAGCTGGGTTGGGAGCGGGCCTCGAGGGCAGTTCTTC.

The rearrangement joins TRBV28 to TRBJ2-7, with D possibly TRBD1 on 6 matching bases. The CDR3 contains 13 residues. Germline loops: CDR1 MDHEN, CDR2 SYDVKM. The V end was cut by 2 bases, the J end by 2 bases, with 7 bases between. CDR3 nucleotides: TGTGCCAGCAGTTTACAGGGGACCTACGAGCAGTACGTC. It encodes CASSLQGTYEQYV.

In this sample, this clone turned up once. This sequence joins TRBV12-5 and TRBJ2-1; 9 positions agree with TRBD1. V trimming: 7 bases; J trimming: 8 bases; junction bases outside the gene matches: 18. Germline CDR1 and CDR2: LGHNT and FRNRAP. The CDR3 contains 17 residues. The CDR3 coding sequence is TGTGCTAGTGCCCCTCCCCCGGGACAGGGCCGGTGGGATGAGCAGTTCTTC. Amino acids: CASAPPPGQGRWDEQFF.

The CDR3 is CASSPTVTGELFF. In DNA form, the CDR3 reads TGTGCCAGCTCACCAACAGTTACCGGGGAGCTGTTTTTT. This rearrangement joins TRBV18 to TRBJ2-2; D is unresolved. V lost 2 bases and J 5 bases, leaving 6 bases between the germline ends. CDR3 length equals 13 residues. Per germline, CDR1 KGHSH and CDR2 LQKENI.

This clone has only one observation. The chain employs TRBV5-4 and TRBJ2-6, with D tentatively TRBD2 (6 bases). The V gene's germline CDR1 is SGHNT and CDR2 YYREEE (reference sequence). There are 15 residues in the CDR3. V was clipped by 4 bases and J by 0 bases, with 8 bases between them. For the CDR3, the DNA is TGTGCCAGCAGCCGGGGGTACTCTGGGGCCAACGTCCTGACTTTC. Translating it yields CASSRGYSGANVLTF.

The chain employs TRBV4-2 and TRBJ2-6; D is ambiguous. Germline lookup yields CDR1 LGHNA and CDR2 YNFKEQ. This CDR3 has 16 residues. Trimming took 0 bases from V and 4 from J, leaving 10 bases between them. CDR3 sequence reads: CASSQEWDAGANVLTF. CDR3 DNA sequence: TGTGCCAGCAGCCAAGAATGGGATGCGGGGGCCAACGTCCTGACTTTC.

The chain employs TRBV7-2 and TRBJ1-1; D gene uncertain. V gave up 3 bases and J gave up 0 bases, with 5 bases separating them. This CDR3 has 13 residues. Per the germline V gene, CDR1 is SGHTA and CDR2 is FQGNSA. CDR3 loop: CASSFSVNTEAFF. The CDR3 DNA is TGTGCCAGCAGCTTCTCGGTGAACACTGAAGCTTTCTTT.

The chain uses TRBV2 and TRBJ2-5; D uncertain. Per germline, CDR1 SNHLY and CDR2 FYNNEI. CDR3 size: 13 residues. With 4 bases removed from V and 5 bases from J, the gap between germline ends came to 11 bases. CDR3 sequence reads: CASSVNSGETQYF. The CDR3, as DNA: TGTGCCAGCAGTGTGAACTCTGGGGAGACCCAGTACTTC.

The rearrangement uses TRBV6-5 and TRBJ1-5; tentatively, D is TRBD1 (5 bases). This CDR3 is 15 amino acids long. Germline V gene sequence: CDR1 MNHEY, CDR2 SVGAGI. V gave up 6 bases and J gave up 0 bases, with 12 bases separating them. The CDR3 spells CASSPGDLSNQPQHF. The CDR3 DNA sequence: TGTGCCAGCAGCCCCGGGGACCTTAGCAATCAGCCCCAGCATTTT.

CDR3 protein: CASSSSTGVRGYTF. CDR3 coding DNA: TGTGCCAGCAGCTCTTCCACAGGGGTCAGGGGCTACACCTTC. The chain uses TRBV6-5 and TRBJ1-2; TRBD1 aligns across 7 bases. V dropped 6 bases and J dropped 8; count of bases not matched to a gene: 12. CDR1 and CDR2 from the germline V gene are MNHEY and SVGAGI. The length of the CDR3 is 14 residues.

V is TRBV19 and J is TRBJ1-4; 10 positions match TRBD1. The CDR3 extends over 15 amino acids. Unmatched junction bases numbered 8, after V lost 5 bases and J lost 8 bases. Germline-derived CDR1 and CDR2 are LNHDA and SQIVND (reference sequence). CDR3 sequence: CASSSTGGSYEKLFF. CDR3 coding DNA: TGTGCCAGTAGTTCGACAGGGGGCTCATACGAAAAACTGTTTTTT.

This clone was recorded once. The chain employs TRBV3-1 (or the pseudogene TRBV3-2) and TRBJ1-2; 9 bases are a match to TRBD1. CDR1 and CDR2 from the germline V gene are LGHDT and YNNKEL (reference sequence). Trimming cost V 3 bases and J 3 bases; bases outside gene matches: 8. The CDR3 loop spans 16 amino acids. CDR3 amino acids: CASSHTGTGKDYGYTF. In nucleotides, the CDR3 is TGTGCCAGCAGCCACACCGGGACAGGGAAGGACTATGGCTACACCTTC.

This chain links TRBV7-9 with TRBJ2-5; no definite D call. V lost 5 bases and J 3 bases, leaving 7 bases between the germline ends. This CDR3 comprises 12 residues. Germline V gene lookup returns CDR1 SEHNR and CDR2 FQNEAQ (reference sequence). CDR3 residues: CASSPPKETQYF. Here the CDR3 DNA reads TGTGCCAGCAGCCCTCCAAAAGAGACCCAGTACTTC.

CDR3 protein: CASRSGGGGNYGYTF. The DNA for the CDR3 is TGTGCCAGCCGGAGTGGGGGCGGAGGGAACTATGGCTACACCTTC. The rearrangement links TRBV6-5 to TRBJ1-2, with D perhaps TRBD1 (6 bases). The V end lost 8 bases, the J end lost 2 bases, and 18 bases lay between the germline ends. The CDR3 runs to 15 residues. Germline loops: CDR1 MNHEY, CDR2 SVGAGI.

The chain joins TRBV4-3 to TRBJ1-2; D not resolved. There are 14 residues in the CDR3. CDR1 and CDR2 (germline): LGHNA, YSLEER. Trimming shortened V by 0 bases and J by 7 bases, and 12 bases separated the two germline ends. The CDR3 here is CASSQDRRYSGYTF. The DNA for the CDR3 is TGCGCCAGCAGCCAAGATCGGAGGTATAGTGGCTACACCTTC.

The chain recombines TRBV2 with TRBJ2-2; TRBD1 aligns across 10 bases. The germline V gene has CDR1 SNHLY and CDR2 FYNNEI. The CDR3 contains 17 residues. Losses at the gene ends were 9 bases for V and 0 bases for J; bases not matched to a gene: 10. The DNA for the CDR3 is TGTGCCAGACAAGGGGACAGGGGCGATACGAACACCGGGGAGCTGTTTTTT. It yields the protein CARQGDRGDTNTGELFF. The variable domain in full, completed from reference TRBV2 and TRBJ2-2, reads EPEVTQTPSHQVTQMGQEVILRCVPISNHLYFYWYRQILGQKVEFLVSFYNNEISEKSEIFDDQFSVERPDGSNFTLKIRSTKLEDSAMYFCARQGDRGDTNTGELFFGEGSRLTVL.

The chain recombines TRBV28 with TRBJ1-2, with D unresolved. The germline gives CDR1 MDHEN, CDR2 SYDVKM. CDR3 length: 14 residues. Trimming cost V 4 bases and J 8 bases, with 17 bases left between them. The CDR3 spells CASSSPRRVGGYTF. For the CDR3, the DNA is TGTGCCAGCAGTTCCCCCCGTAGGGTAGGCGGCTACACCTTC.